This T cell receptor beta chain was identified during a study of shared clonotypes between healthy human individuals (dated by TCRdb to about 2020). For context, the study as a whole: A couple of women and a few men aged 18 to 49 years were included in the cohort. For each donor, CD4 naive and CD4 memory were each given three plates, CD8 naive was given two plates, and CD8 memory was given one plate. Blood TCR repertoires of roughly 5 healthy adults were deeply sequenced to estimate repertoire size and the extent of clonotype sharing between individuals. Libraries were prepared and TCR repertoires were sequenced by different laboratories using diverse techniques, in order to increase sequencing depth and limit assay-specific biases. Between about 0.85 and 10 billion PBMCs per donor were obtained by leukapheresis.

The donors were healthy, HIV-negative adults with no recently reported acute infections or vaccinations. Every donor was a Caucasian adult residing in Nashville, Tennessee, USA. Magnetic negative selection was used to enrich CD4+ T cells, after which naive cells were positively selected on CD45RA and the negative fraction became the memory subset. Blood was collected by leukapheresis, and PBMCs were isolated by Ficoll-Histopaque density gradient centrifugation and then cryopreserved in liquid nitrogen vapor phase. Analytical flow cytometry was used to check the purity and quantity of each magnetically sorted T cell population. Genomic DNA was isolated from each sorted fraction and quantified by UV absorbance on a Nanodrop 2000c. To note about this clone: It lacks a known antigen. One base away there is no much larger clone; base qualities are not given.

Findings and caveats that apply to the study as a whole: Sampling was restricted to blood, and TCR repertoires in tissue are likely to differ from TCR repertoires in blood. Because the study included a small number of donors, the genetic and exposure-history diversity represented was limited. Higher generation probabilities were observed for clonotypes shared by all four sorted-subset donors than for non-shared clonotypes. Based on pairwise subsampling, the degree of clonotype sharing among donors was expected to be affected by sequencing depth. Rarefaction of sorted-subset datasets indicated incomplete sequencing despite the large sequencing depth. When four donors were compared, the shared fraction of clonotypes was about 5% for naive CD4, over 3% for naive CD8, 2% to 2.5% for memory CD4, and around 0.4% for memory CD8. Larger estimated clonotype richness was generally found for naive subsets than for memory subsets.

Using the deep immunoSEQ assay, TCR CDR3 regions were amplified from genomic DNA by multiplex PCR. Extracted genomic DNA from each cell subset was spread evenly across all wells of several immunoSEQ 96-well plates, with each plate serving as a replicate. For sorted subsets, about 200 ng genomic DNA, equal to 30,000 to 35,000 T cell genomes, was loaded into each replicate PCR. The purified libraries were quantified using a Qubit 3.0 fluorometer, sized with a Bioanalyzer 2100, and then quantified again using the KAPA Library Quantification kit. Each immunoSEQ 96-well plate was sequenced on its own single-read 150-cycle Illumina NextSeq 550 flow cell. From the authors' description of their analysis: Because the immunoSEQ output included only junctional sequences and no quality scores, the filtering could not be the same as the filtering used for full-length reads. Sequences were annotated with PyIR, a Python wrapper for IgBLAST v1.9, and V/J genes and CDR3 were assigned using IMGT germline references. Any read was removed if the V/J assignment was weak (E-value above 1e-6), the CDR3 was missing, or the read contained stop codons, out-of-frame junctions, or ambiguous translated residues. V3J clonotypes were defined by identical inferred V gene, J gene, and CDR3 amino acid sequence. Percentage overlap between repertoires was calculated by dividing the number of shared unique clonotypes by the size of the smaller repertoire. RTK rarefaction, the Chao1 estimator, and Recon v2.1 estimates of unobserved clonotypes were used to assess repertoire richness. For all TCRbeta clonotypes obtained by the gDNA method from several donors, generation probabilities were computed with OLGA. Here the immuneACCESS table is served through TCRdb, limited to in-frame sequences with V and J called. Missing clones are a known gap in these copies; in checked studies unresolved V genes cover under half, and the rest lacks a known reason. Clonal size and the V and J genes are those of that table, whereas D and trimming came from the DNA. The sample table shows millions of clones, and over 85% are seen once. Together, the top ten hold 0.13% to 0.15% of the sample.

Sequencing was carried out using naive CD4+ T cells sorted from blood. Explained via the paper, the cell subset or site label denotes: CD45RA+ positively selected. The clonotype comes from a man between 18 and 29 years old in good health.

For the CDR3, the sequence is CASSERTSGRNTGELFF. Here is the DNA: TGTGCCAGCAGTGAACGAACTAGCGGTAGGAACACCGGGGAGCTGTTTTTT. This sequence uses TRBV6-1 and TRBJ2-2, with 8 junctional bases fitting TRBD2. Ends trimmed: V by 2 bases, J by 1 base; bases unmatched to a gene: 6. Via the germline V gene, CDR1 is MNHNS and CDR2 SASEGT. Counted from cysteine to phenylalanine, this CDR3 has 17 amino acids. The read is trimmed to its CDR3 DNA, 51 bases read in frame from base 1.